This T cell receptor beta chain stems from a study of shared clonotypes between healthy human individuals. CDR1 MDHEN and CDR2 SYDVKM come from the germline V gene. V lost 4 bases and J 10 bases, leaving 13 bases between the germline ends. The CDR3 consists of 12 residues. Worth noting for this clone: Its antigen is unknown.

Study-level findings and limits: Clonotypes which were not shared had lower generation probabilities than clonotypes that all four donors shared.

The deep-level immunoSEQ assay was used. The method was immunoSEQ multiplex PCR; TCRdb's version includes in-frame clones alone and lacks a portion of them. The sample yields over 1.5 million clones, approximately 98% seen once. The rearrangement joins TRBV28 to TRBJ1-2; D call uncertain. Source material: naive CD4+ T cells sorted from blood. Documented subset: CD45RA+ positively selected. The source of this sequence is a man younger than 45 in good health. Written as DNA, the CDR3 is TGTGCCAGCAGTTCGAGGGCAGAGGACTACACCTTC. Translating gives CASSSRAEDYTF.